The rows below give T cell receptor beta chains drawn from one sample of a study of response to subunit inactivated influenza vaccine. Each CDR3 protein is one row after TCRdb ran MiXCR on the RT-PCR reads. Among some 550,000 distinct CDR3 sequences, 20% to 25% were seen once, and the ten largest hold 2.5% to 3%. This same sample was also part of a study on T cells expressing NK-cell markers.

The source material was CD4+ T cells sorted from PBMCs, sampled about 13 days after vaccination. The receptor source for this set is a man aged 45 to 65 who received an inactivated influenza vaccine. Both conserved end residues are part of each CDR3. A D gene is named only where the DNA matches it firmly. Clone size, where shown, is once, few, many, or a class for clones that have expanded.

>few|TRBJ1-4|TRBV12-3/TRBV12-4|NA
CASTHEKLFF
TGTGCCAGCACCCATGAAAAACTGTTTTTT
>NA|TRBJ2-7|TRBV5-1|NA
CASKPPAGAMYEQYF
TGCGCCAGCAAACCTCCGGCAGGGGCAATGTACGAGCAGTACTTC
>NA|TRBJ2-2|TRBV2|NA
CASTRGQLTGELFF
TGTGCCAGCACGCGGGGACAGCTCACCGGGGAGCTGTTTTTT
>few|TRBJ2-5|TRBV20-1|TRBD2
CSAREPSGGGETQYF
TGCAGTGCTAGAGAACCTAGCGGAGGAGGGGAGACCCAGTACTTC
>NA|TRBJ2-2|TRBV3-1|NA
CASSHLGGVLFF
TGTGCCAGCAGCCACCTTGGCGGGGTGCTGTTTTTT
>few|TRBJ2-1|TRBV29-1|NA
CSVYPQGGEQFF
TGCAGCGTCTACCCTCAGGGCGGTGAGCAGTTCTTC
>NA|TRBJ2-1|TRBV4-1|NA
CASSQERGRGSVSYNEQFF
TGCGCCAGCAGCCAAGAGCGGGGGCGGGGGTCGGTCTCCTACAATGAGCAGTTCTTC
>many|TRBJ2-1|TRBV7-2|NA
CASSLALANNEQFF
TGTGCCAGCAGCTTAGCGCTGGCCAACAATGAGCAGTTCTTC
>NA|TRBJ2-3|TRBV18|NA
CASSELLTDTQYF
TGTGCCAGCTCAGAGTTACTCACAGATACGCAGTATTTT
>NA|TRBJ2-5|TRBV19|TRBD1
CASSQPGQGETQYF
TGTGCCAGTAGTCAACCCGGACAGGGGGAGACCCAGTACTTC
>few|TRBJ2-3|TRBV7-2|TRBD2
CATTKGLAGGSDTQYF
TGTGCTACTACTAAAGGACTAGCGGGAGGATCAGATACGCAGTATTTT
>few|TRBJ2-3|TRBV6-1|NA
CASRQGKTDTQYF
TGTGCCAGCAGGCAGGGTAAAACAGATACGCAGTATTTT
>few|TRBJ2-2|TRBV15|NA
CATSRGRTPNTGELFF
TGTGCCACCAGCAGAGGGCGGACACCGAACACCGGGGAGCTGTTTTTT
>NA|TRBJ2-3|TRBV7-9|NA
CASRRTGTSTDTQYF
TGTGCCAGCAGACGTACCGGGACAAGCACAGATACGCAGTATTTT
>NA|TRBJ2-1|TRBV6-2/TRBV6-3|NA
CASIWGGPSYNEQFF
TGTGCCAGCATTTGGGGGGGCCCCTCCTACAATGAGCAGTTCTTC
>NA|TRBJ2-1|TRBV12-3/TRBV12-4|NA
CASSLRSSTRNEQFF
TGTGCCAGCAGTTTAAGGTCCAGTACTAGAAATGAGCAGTTCTTC
>NA|TRBJ2-1|TRBV5-1|TRBD2
CASGPSSGRSYNEQFF
TGCGCCAGCGGACCCTCTAGCGGGAGGTCCTACAATGAGCAGTTCTTC
>NA|TRBJ2-3|TRBV28|NA
CASSPRGVRGTDTQYF
TGTGCCAGCAGTCCCCGAGGTGTGCGGGGCACAGATACGCAGTATTTT
>NA|TRBJ2-3|TRBV20-1|TRBD2
CSARLPLAGAPDTQYF
TGCAGTGCTAGACTACCGTTAGCGGGAGCTCCAGATACGCAGTATTTT
>NA|TRBJ1-2|TRBV30|NA
CAWRGAGYGYTF
TGTGCCTGGAGAGGGGCTGGCTATGGCTATACCTTC
>NA|TRBJ2-1|TRBV5-1|NA
CASSLDRKQFF
TGCGCCAGCAGCTTGGACAGGAAGCAGTTCTTC
>few|TRBJ2-1|TRBV18|TRBD2
CASSPPRRTSGRGDEQFF
TGTGCCAGCTCACCCCCAAGAAGGACTAGCGGCCGGGGGGATGAGCAGTTCTTC
>few|TRBJ2-3|TRBV4-2|NA
CASSQELSGTDTQYF
TGTGCCAGCAGCCAAGAATTGTCGGGCACAGATACGCAGTATTTT
>NA|TRBJ1-2|TRBV4-3|NA
CASSQEGDGYTF
TGCGCCAGCAGCCAAGAGGGGGACGGCTACACCTTC
>few|TRBJ2-3|TRBV15|NA
CATSSQGLGTTTDTQYF
TGTGCCACCAGCAGCCAAGGGCTCGGGACCACCACAGATACGCAGTATTTT
>NA|TRBJ2-7|TRBV4-2|NA
CASSQMGPLRYEQYF
TGTGCCAGCAGCCAGATGGGACCGCTCCGCTACGAGCAGTACTTC
>few|TRBJ2-1|TRBV12-3/TRBV12-4|NA
CASSPGPTNQFF
TGTGCCAGCAGTCCCGGTCCGACCAACCAGTTCTTC
>NA|TRBJ2-7|TRBV15|NA
CATSRDVGRPTYEQYF
TGTGCCACCAGCAGAGATGTGGGCCGACCAACCTACGAGCAGTACTTC
>few|TRBJ2-3|TRBV6-1|NA
CASSERGPRVDTQYF
TGTGCCAGCAGTGAACGAGGTCCAAGGGTTGATACGCAGTATTTT
>few|TRBJ1-1|TRBV6-2/TRBV6-3|NA
CASSYSSQGTSPEAFF
TGTGCCAGCAGTTACTCAAGCCAGGGGACAAGCCCAGAAGCTTTCTTT
>many|TRBJ2-1|TRBV5-1|NA
CASSLGQVSYNEQFF
TGCGCCAGCAGCTTGGGGCAGGTCTCCTACAATGAGCAGTTCTTC
>NA|TRBJ2-5|TRBV7-2|TRBD2
CASSFAIPRGGRGSKETQYF
TGTGCCAGCAGCTTCGCAATACCTCGCGGGGGGCGGGGGTCTAAAGAGACCCAGTACTTC
>NA|TRBJ2-1|TRBV5-1|NA
CASSLPPYNEQFF
TGCGCCAGCAGCTTGCCCCCTTACAATGAGCAGTTCTTC
>NA|TRBJ1-5|TRBV2|NA
CASSGEAVQPQHF
TGTGCCAGCAGTGGGGAGGCGGTACAGCCCCAGCATTTT
>few|TRBJ2-3|TRBV5-6|NA
CASSPALQGGTDTQYF
TGTGCCAGCAGCCCCGCGCTCCAGGGCGGCACAGATACGCAGTATTTT
>NA|TRBJ2-6|TRBV7-9|NA
CASSRAGVSGANVLTF
TGTGCCAGCAGCCGTGCCGGGGTATCTGGGGCCAACGTCCTGACTTTC
>many|TRBJ1-4|TRBV7-2|NA
CASSPEGHLRKLFF
TGTGCCAGCAGCCCAGAGGGACATCTCAGAAAACTGTTTTTT
>NA|TRBJ2-7|TRBV28|NA
CASLSPRPAYEQYF
TGTGCCAGCCTTTCCCCACGTCCGGCCTACGAGCAGTACTTC
>NA|TRBJ2-2|TRBV2|TRBD1
CASSESGQGLGGELFF
TGTGCCAGCAGTGAATCGGGACAGGGGCTTGGCGGGGAGCTGTTTTTT
>NA|TRBJ2-1|TRBV12-3/TRBV12-4|TRBD2
CASSRRLAVHNEQFF
TGTGCCAGCAGCCGCAGACTAGCGGTCCACAATGAGCAGTTCTTC
>NA|TRBJ2-1|TRBV24-1|TRBD2
CATSDSNGLAYNEQFF
TGTGCCACCAGTGATTCCAATGGACTAGCCTATAATGAGCAGTTCTTC
>few|TRBJ2-1|TRBV20-1|TRBD2
CSARDLAGASNEQFF
TGCAGTGCTAGAGATTTAGCGGGAGCAAGCAATGAGCAGTTCTTC
>few|TRBJ2-3|TRBV5-4|NA
CASSLDTNTQYF
TGTGCCAGCAGCTTGGACACAAATACGCAGTATTTT
>NA|TRBJ2-7|TRBV3-1|TRBD1
CASSQSQTGTYEQYF
TGTGCCAGCAGCCAAAGTCAGACAGGGACCTACGAGCAGTACTTC
>NA|TRBJ2-5|TRBV6-1|TRBD1
CASSPTGQGAETQYF
TGTGCCAGCAGCCCCACTGGACAGGGGGCAGAGACCCAGTACTTC
>few|TRBJ2-1|TRBV18|NA
CASSPGQTNEQFF
TGTGCCAGCTCCCCAGGACAAACCAATGAGCAGTTCTTC
>NA|TRBJ2-6|TRBV19|NA
CASSIHSGANVLTF
TGTGCCAGTAGTATCCACTCTGGGGCCAACGTCCTGACTTTC
>few|TRBJ1-1|TRBV29-1|NA
CSVVLTGQFTEAFF
TGCAGCGTAGTGCTGACGGGGCAGTTCACTGAAGCTTTCTTT
>NA|TRBJ2-7|TRBV7-8|NA
CASSLEGYPYEQYF
TGTGCCAGCAGCTTAGAAGGTTACCCCTACGAGCAGTACTTC
>few|TRBJ2-1|TRBV28|NA
CASSLPPTRNEQFF
TGTGCCAGCAGTTTACCCCCGACGAGGAATGAGCAGTTCTTC
>NA|TRBJ2-7|TRBV18|NA
CASSPRADAEQYF
TGTGCCAGCTCACCACGAGCGGACGCCGAGCAGTACTTC
>NA|TRBJ2-3|TRBV5-1|NA
CASSLVFGLDTQYF
TGCGCCAGCAGCTTGGTTTTCGGTTTAGATACGCAGTATTTT